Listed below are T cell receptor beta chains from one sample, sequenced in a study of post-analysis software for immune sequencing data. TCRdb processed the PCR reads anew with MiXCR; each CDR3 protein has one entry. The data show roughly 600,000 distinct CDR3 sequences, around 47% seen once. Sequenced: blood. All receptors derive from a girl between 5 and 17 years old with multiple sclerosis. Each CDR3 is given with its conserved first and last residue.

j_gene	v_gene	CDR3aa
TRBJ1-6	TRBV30	CASHRDVRSPLHF
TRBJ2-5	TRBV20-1	CSAGPGDFRETQYF
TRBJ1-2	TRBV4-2	CASSQEGANYGYTF
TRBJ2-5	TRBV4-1	CASSQAGLAGQETQYF
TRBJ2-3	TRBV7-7	CASSLGTGGDGGTDTQYF
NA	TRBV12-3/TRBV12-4	CASSLRLADYEQYF
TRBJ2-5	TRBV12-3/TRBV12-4	CASRPGGGQETQYF
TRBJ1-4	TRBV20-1	CSARRKGGATNEKLFF
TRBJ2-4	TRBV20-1	CSAKNAGPKNIQYF
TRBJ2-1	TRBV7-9	CASSFGGAYNEQFF
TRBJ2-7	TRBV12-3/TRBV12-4	CASSPPRGTSYEQYF
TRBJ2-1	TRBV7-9	CASSPPRASGIYNEQFF
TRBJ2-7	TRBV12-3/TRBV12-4	CASSPAGGGLGEQYF
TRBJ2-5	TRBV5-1	CASSPGAIQETQYF
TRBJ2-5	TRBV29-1	CSVGTRGEQYF
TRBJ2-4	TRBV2	CASSEDEGQAKNIQYF
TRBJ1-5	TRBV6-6	CASRTRDGSNQPQHF
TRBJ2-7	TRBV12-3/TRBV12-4	CASSLSGLRANEQYF
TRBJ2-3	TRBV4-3	CASSQDGMGEWSTDTQYF
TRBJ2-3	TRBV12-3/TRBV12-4	CASRPPGLAGGADTQYF
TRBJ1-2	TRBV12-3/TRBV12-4	CASSLGLTNYGYTF
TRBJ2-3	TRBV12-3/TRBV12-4	CASSSRTRTHPDTQYF